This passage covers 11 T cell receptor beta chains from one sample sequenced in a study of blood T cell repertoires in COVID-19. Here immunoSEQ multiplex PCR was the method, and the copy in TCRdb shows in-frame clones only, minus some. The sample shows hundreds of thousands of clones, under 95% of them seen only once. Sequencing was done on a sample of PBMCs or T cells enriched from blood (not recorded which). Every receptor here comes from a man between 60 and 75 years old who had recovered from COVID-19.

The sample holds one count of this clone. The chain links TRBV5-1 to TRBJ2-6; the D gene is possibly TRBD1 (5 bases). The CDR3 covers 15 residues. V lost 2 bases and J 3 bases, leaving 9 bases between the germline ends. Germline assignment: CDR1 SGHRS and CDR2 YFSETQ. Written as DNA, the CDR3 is TGCGCCAGCAGCTTCAGGGTCGTTGGGGCCAACGTCCTGACTTTC. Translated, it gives CASSFRVVGANVLTF.

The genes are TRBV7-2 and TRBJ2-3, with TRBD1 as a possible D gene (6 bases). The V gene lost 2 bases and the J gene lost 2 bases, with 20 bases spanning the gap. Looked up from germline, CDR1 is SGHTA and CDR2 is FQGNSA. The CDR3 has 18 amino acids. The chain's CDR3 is CASSLRSTGLVYTDTQYF. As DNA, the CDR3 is TGTGCCAGCAGCTTAAGGAGTACAGGGCTCGTGTACACAGATACGCAGTATTTT.

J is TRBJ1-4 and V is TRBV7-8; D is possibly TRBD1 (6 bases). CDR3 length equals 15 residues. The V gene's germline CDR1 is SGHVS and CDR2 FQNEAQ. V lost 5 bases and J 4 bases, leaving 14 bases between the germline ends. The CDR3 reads CASSPGAGVNEKLFF. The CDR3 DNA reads TGTGCCAGCAGCCCCGGGGCAGGGGTTAATGAAAAACTGTTTTTT. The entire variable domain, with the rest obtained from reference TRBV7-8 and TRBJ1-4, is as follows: GAGVSQSPRYKVAKRGQDVALRCDPISGHVSLFWYQQALGQGPEFLTYFQNEAQLDKSGLPSDRFFAERPEGSVSTLKIQRTQQEDSAVYLCASSPGAGVNEKLFFGSGTQLSVL.

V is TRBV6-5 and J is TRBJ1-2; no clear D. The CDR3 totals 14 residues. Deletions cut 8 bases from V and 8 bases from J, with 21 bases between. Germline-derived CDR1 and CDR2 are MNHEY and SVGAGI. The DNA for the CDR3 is TGTGCCAGCTCCAACTTAGCGGGCGCCCCCGGCTACACCTTC. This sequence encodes CASSNLAGAPGYTF.

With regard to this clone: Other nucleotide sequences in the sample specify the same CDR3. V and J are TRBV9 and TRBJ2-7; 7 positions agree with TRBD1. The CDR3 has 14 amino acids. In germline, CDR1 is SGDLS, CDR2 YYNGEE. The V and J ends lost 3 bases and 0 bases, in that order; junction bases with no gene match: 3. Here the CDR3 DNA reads TGTGCCAGCAGCGGCCGGGACAGCTCCTACGAGCAGTACTTC. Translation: CASSGRDSSYEQYF.

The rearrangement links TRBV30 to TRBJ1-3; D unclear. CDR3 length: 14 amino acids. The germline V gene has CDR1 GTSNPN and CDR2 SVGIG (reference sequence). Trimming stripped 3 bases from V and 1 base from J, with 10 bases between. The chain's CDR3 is CAWRGPSSGNTIYF. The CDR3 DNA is TGTGCCTGGAGGGGCCCGAGTTCTGGAAACACCATATATTTT.

The chain's CDR3 is CASSREGGVNTEAFF. The DNA of the CDR3 is TGTGCCAGCTCCCGGGAGGGGGGGGTGAACACTGAAGCTTTCTTT. This chain links TRBV7-2 with TRBJ1-1, with a tentative D call TRBD1 (6 bases). Per the germline V gene, CDR1 is SGHTA and CDR2 is FQGNSA. The CDR3 spans 15 residues. The V gene lost 8 bases and the J gene lost 0 bases, with 16 bases spanning the gap.

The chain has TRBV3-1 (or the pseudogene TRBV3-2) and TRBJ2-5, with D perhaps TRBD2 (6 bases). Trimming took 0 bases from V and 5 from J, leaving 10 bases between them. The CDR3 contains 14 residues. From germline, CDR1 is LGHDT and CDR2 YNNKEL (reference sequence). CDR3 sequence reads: CASSQDGGLETQYF. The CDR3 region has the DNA TGTGCCAGCAGCCAAGACGGGGGTTTGGAGACCCAGTACTTC.

The CDR3 is CASSQQALDTDTQYF. In DNA form, the CDR3 reads TGTGCCAGCAGCCAACAAGCGCTAGATACAGATACGCAGTATTTT. This chain joins TRBV14 and TRBJ2-3; D gene unclear. This CDR3 is 15 amino acids long. Per the germline V gene, CDR1 is SGHDN and CDR2 is FVKESK. V was shortened by 2 bases and J by 3 bases, with 12 bases between the two germline ends.

This CDR3 reads CASSLGSDTRATNEKLFF. The CDR3 nucleotides are TGTGCCAGCAGCTTAGGATCCGACACGCGGGCAACTAATGAAAAACTGTTTTTT. This chain joins TRBV7-9 and TRBJ1-4; D gene ambiguous. The CDR3 is 18 residues long. Germline CDR1 SEHNR, CDR2 FQNEAQ (reference sequence). V was clipped by 1 base and J by 0 bases, with 15 bases between them.

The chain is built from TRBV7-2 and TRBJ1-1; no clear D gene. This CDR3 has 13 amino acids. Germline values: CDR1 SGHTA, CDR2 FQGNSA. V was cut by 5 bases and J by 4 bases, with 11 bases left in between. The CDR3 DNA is TGTGCCAGCAGCCCCGCAGGTTTCACTGAAGCTTTCTTT. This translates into CASSPAGFTEAFF. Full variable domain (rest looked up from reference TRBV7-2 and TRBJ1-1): GAGVSQSPSNKVTEKGKDVELRCDPISGHTALYWYRQSLGQGLEFLIYFQGNSAPDKSGLPSDRFSAERTGGSVSTLTIQRTQQEDSAVYLCASSPAGFTEAFFGQGTRLTVV.